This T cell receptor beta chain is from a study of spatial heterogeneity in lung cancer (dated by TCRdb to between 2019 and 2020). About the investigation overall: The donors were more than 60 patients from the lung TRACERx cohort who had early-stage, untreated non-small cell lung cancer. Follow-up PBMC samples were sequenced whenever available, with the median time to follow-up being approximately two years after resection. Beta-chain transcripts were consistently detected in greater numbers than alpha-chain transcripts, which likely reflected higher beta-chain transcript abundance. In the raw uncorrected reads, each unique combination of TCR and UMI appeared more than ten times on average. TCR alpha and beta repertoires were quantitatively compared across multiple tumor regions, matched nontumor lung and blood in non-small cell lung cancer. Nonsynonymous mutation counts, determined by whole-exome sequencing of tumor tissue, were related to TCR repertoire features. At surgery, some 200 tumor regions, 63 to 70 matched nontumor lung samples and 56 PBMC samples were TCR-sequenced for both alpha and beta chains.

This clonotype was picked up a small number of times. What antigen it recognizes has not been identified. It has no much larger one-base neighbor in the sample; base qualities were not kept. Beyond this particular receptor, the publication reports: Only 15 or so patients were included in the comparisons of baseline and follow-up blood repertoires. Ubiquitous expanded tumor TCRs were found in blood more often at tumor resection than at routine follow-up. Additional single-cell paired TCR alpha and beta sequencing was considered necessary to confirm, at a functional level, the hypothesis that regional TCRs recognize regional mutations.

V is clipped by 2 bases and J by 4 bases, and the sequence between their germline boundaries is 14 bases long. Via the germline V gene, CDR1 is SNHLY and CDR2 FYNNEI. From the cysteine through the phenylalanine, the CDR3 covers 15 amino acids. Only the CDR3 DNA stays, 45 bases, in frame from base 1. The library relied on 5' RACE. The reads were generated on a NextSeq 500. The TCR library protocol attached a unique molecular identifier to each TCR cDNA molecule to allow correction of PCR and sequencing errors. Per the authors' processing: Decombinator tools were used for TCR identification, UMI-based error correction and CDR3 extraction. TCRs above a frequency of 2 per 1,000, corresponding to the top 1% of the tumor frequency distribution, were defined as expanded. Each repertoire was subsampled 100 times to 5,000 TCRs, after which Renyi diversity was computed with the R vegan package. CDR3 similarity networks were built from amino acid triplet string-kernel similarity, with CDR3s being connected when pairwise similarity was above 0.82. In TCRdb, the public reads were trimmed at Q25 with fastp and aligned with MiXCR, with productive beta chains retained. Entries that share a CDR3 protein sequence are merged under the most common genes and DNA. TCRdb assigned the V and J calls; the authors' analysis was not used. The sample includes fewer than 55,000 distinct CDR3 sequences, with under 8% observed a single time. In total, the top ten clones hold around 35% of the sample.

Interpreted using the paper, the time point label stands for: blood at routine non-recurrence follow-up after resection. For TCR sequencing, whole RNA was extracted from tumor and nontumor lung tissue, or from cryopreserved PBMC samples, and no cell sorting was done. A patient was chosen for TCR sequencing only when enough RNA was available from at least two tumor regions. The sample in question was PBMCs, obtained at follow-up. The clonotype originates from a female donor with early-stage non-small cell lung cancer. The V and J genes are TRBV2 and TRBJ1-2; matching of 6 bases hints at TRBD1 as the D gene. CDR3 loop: CASSEQGSSLYGYTF. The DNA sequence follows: TGTGCCAGCAGTGAACAGGGGTCCAGCCTCTATGGCTACACCTTC.